What follows is one T cell receptor (beta chain) and its context. Antigen unknown. Time point defined: week 23, last vaccination. Every vaccination contained 300 ug of the mutant IDH1 20-mer peptide and was paired with topical imiquimod. V shed 0 bases and J 4 bases; nucleotides not matched to a gene: 11. Per germline, CDR1 SGHRS and CDR2 YFSETQ. This CDR3 has 17 residues. The data were obtained in a study of a mutant IDH1 vaccine in newly diagnosed glioma. Study context: Across weeks 1, 3, 5, 7, 11, 15, 19 and 23, patients received a vaccination each time, eight in all. Beginning 4-6 weeks after radiotherapy alone, or with temozolomide cycles, vaccination took place.

Study-wide findings and caveats: It was 85% to 95% of patients that developed vaccine-induced immune responses. Changes in top peripheral clonotypes did not appear linked to pseudoprogression.

The data were produced by immunoSEQ multiplex PCR, yet TCRdb's version contains in-frame clones alone and is incomplete. The repertoire has tens of thousands of clones, about 87% of them found once; the top ten carry 10% to 15%. The gene calls are TRBV5-1 and TRBJ1-1; 8 nucleotides line up with TRBD1. This TCR was recovered from a man younger than 35 with glioma. This specimen was PBMCs, taken from a glioma patient whose treatment included an IDH1 peptide vaccine. CDR3 region: CASSLATGAVFSTEAFF. The CDR3 DNA sequence: TGCGCCAGCAGCTTGGCGACAGGGGCCGTTTTCTCCACTGAAGCTTTCTTT.